This T cell receptor (beta chain) derives from a study of shared T cell receptors in the human thymus (dated by TCRdb to about 2021). In terms of the full investigation: The study examined how the human thymus generates shared, self-reactive T-cell receptor alpha chains.

The receptor library was made with the immunoSEQ multiplex PCR assay. The clones in this table, taken by TCRdb from immuneACCESS, are in-frame only. Not every clone is retained; where verified, under half of the shortfall comes from an unresolved V gene, and the cause of the rest is unknown. The sample yields 500,000 to 750,000 clones; roughly 88% were counted once. The ten top clones hold 0.0095% to 0.011% of the sample. This clone has more than one count but fewer than ten. Its antigen has not been determined. Base qualities were left out, and no much larger clone turns up one base away. The sample also formed part of further work on human thymus T cells. The second study reports: The donors were immunologically healthy infants in Finland who had open corrective cardiac surgery for congenital heart defects. Thymus tissue was obtained as surgical resects removed during corrective cardiac surgery. V and J gene segment usage appeared biased in both thymic and peripheral blood repertoires. Highly overlapping thymic TCR repertoires among unrelated individuals were reported in the related research. The study characterized TCR alpha and beta repertoires from about 8 infant thymus samples and a few related peripheral blood samples. The infant donors were about 6 to 244 days old, and the cohort included several males and a couple of females. Thymocytes were freed from the tissue by mechanical means and kept at -70 degrees C as pellets of about 8.5-34 million cells. A QIAsymphony instrument was used to extract genomic DNA from the frozen cell pellets. TCRB and TCRAD loci were amplified from a standardized quantity of quality-controlled genomic DNA using the immunoSEQ multiplex PCR assay. The V(D)J region was spanned by amplicons of a length sufficient to cover the CDR3 and to identify V and J genes. Amplicon sequencing was performed on an Illumina platform through the commercial immunoSEQ service. Primer bias and sequencing errors were corrected as previously described, and TCRAD and TCRB were defined on the basis of the IMGT database. immunoSEQ Analyzer 3.0 and VDJTools were used for repertoire analysis, which covered basic statistics, V/J segment usage, diversity estimates, rarefaction and pairwise overlap. Chao1, ChaoE, Efron-Thisted, Shannon and inverse Simpson indices were used to estimate diversity, which was also estimated on datasets down-sampled to the smallest sample. Repertoire overlap used strict matching of CDR3 nucleotide sequence, V gene and J gene, with Jaccard-based multidimensional scaling clustering. On average, thymus samples gave about 750,000 unique TCRB clonotypes, whereas blood samples gave 80,000 to 85,000.

The TCR sequence derives from a boy younger than two with a congenital heart defect. Donor details come from another sample of the same person, matched by shared clones. Input material: thymocytes.

The DNA sequence reads TGTGCCACCAAAGCGGGAGAGGGCGAGCAGTACTTC. Its coded protein is CATKAGEGEQYF. The chain couples TRBV10-3 to TRBJ2-7, with TRBD2 identical over 8 junction bases. Trimming leaves V shorter by 10 bases and J shorter by 6 bases, with the junction holding 8 bases beyond the gene matches. The CDR3 has 12 amino acids, counting the end cysteine and phenylalanine. The retained sequence is limited to the CDR3, 36 bases, with the frame set at the first base. The germline V gene specifies ENHRY as CDR1 and SYGVKD as CDR2.